The 26 T cell receptor beta chains presented below share a single source sample, sequenced in a study of blood T cell repertoires in COVID-19 (dated by TCRdb to about 2020). The library was built by means of the immunoSEQ multiplex PCR assay. This immuneACCESS table, as held by TCRdb, lists in-frame sequences with V and J called but not all clones. Of the missing ones, under half trace to an unresolved V gene in checked studies; the others have no known cause. Present in this sample are around 140,000 clones, about 91% of which were seen just once. The ten top clones hold about 28% of the sample. The sample was peripheral blood. These receptors originate from a human donor in a cohort sampled during active COVID-19.

This rearrangement joins TRBV30 to TRBJ1-2; no clear D. V was cut by 1 base and J by 5 bases, with 20 bases left in between. CDR1 GTSNPN and CDR2 SVGIG come from the germline V gene (reference sequence). This CDR3 region has 16 residues. CDR3 sequence reads: CAWSGPRLRILYGYTF. CDR3 in DNA: TGTGCCTGGAGTGGTCCCCGGCTCAGGATTCTTTATGGCTACACCTTC.

The genes are TRBV5-8 and TRBJ1-5; maybe TRBD1 (6 bases). The germline V and J ends were trimmed by 4 bases and 0 bases, with 20 bases remaining between them. Germline CDR1 and CDR2: SGHTS and YDEGEE. There are 18 residues in the CDR3. The CDR3, as DNA: TGTGCCAGCAGCCAGGACAGTAAAGGACCCTATAGCAATCAGCCCCAGCATTTT. Encoded protein: CASSQDSKGPYSNQPQHF. The entire variable domain, with the rest obtained from reference TRBV5-8 and TRBJ1-5, is as follows: EAGVTQSPTHLIKTRGQQATLRCSPISGHTSVYWYQQALGLGLQFLLWYDEGEERNRGNFPPRFSGRQFPNYSSELNVNALELEDSALYLCASSQDSKGPYSNQPQHFGDGTRLSIL.

J is TRBJ1-4 and V is TRBV6-6; a weak D match, TRBD1 (5 bases). Germline values: CDR1 MNHNY, CDR2 SVGAGI (reference sequence). The CDR3 runs to 17 residues. Trimming removed 5 bases from V and 1 base from J, with 17 bases in between. CDR3 bases: TGTGCCAGCAGTCTAGGGCAGGGATGGGGAACTAATGAAAAACTGTTTTTT. Translation gives CASSLGQGWGTNEKLFF.

The chain employs TRBV5-5 and TRBJ1-2; D uncertain. CDR1 is SGHKS, CDR2 YYEKEE, per germline (reference sequence). V lost 3 bases, J lost 0 bases, and 9 bases lay in between. CDR3 length equals 14 residues. The CDR3 here is CASSSHGANYGYTF. CDR3 DNA: TGTGCCAGCAGCTCCCACGGAGCTAACTATGGCTACACCTTC.

This chain joins TRBV10-3 and TRBJ2-1, with TRBD2 identical over 7 bases. Germline-derived CDR1 and CDR2 are ENHRY and SYGVKD. Trimming removed 6 bases from V and 10 bases from J; junction bases left unmatched: 3. The CDR3 runs 11 residues. CDR3 sequence (DNA): TGTGCCATCAGCCGTAGCGGGGAGCAGTTCTTC. This translates into CAISRSGEQFF.

In its sample, this clone was seen a few times. The rearrangement uses TRBV7-9 and TRBJ1-1; D unclear. The V gene's germline CDR1 is SEHNR and CDR2 FQNEAQ (reference sequence). CDR3 size: 14 residues. V was trimmed by 1 base and J by 2 bases, leaving 8 bases between them. CDR3 DNA sequence: TGTGCCAGCAGCTTAGTCGCGGGAAACACTGAAGCTTTCTTT. The encoded protein is CASSLVAGNTEAFF.

As regards this clone: Other DNA sequences in the sample encode the same CDR3. J is TRBJ2-2 and V is TRBV11-2; 9 bases are a match to TRBD2. Germline V gives CDR1 SGHAT, CDR2 FQNNGV. J lost 1 base, V lost 5 bases, and 8 bases had no gene match. This CDR3 is 17 amino acids long. DNA of the CDR3: TGTGCCAGCAGCACCACGGGGCGGGGGGGGAACACCGGGGAGCTGTTTTTT. The encoded protein is CASSTTGRGGNTGELFF.

The chain joins TRBV19 to TRBJ1-6; 9 nucleotides match TRBD1. The CDR3 spans 14 residues. Germline V gives CDR1 LNHDA, CDR2 SQIVND (reference sequence). The V gene end was trimmed by 7 bases and the J gene end by 9 bases; junction bases not matched to a gene: 7. The CDR3 reads CASTRDRVSSPLHF. In DNA, the CDR3 is TGTGCCAGTACACGGGACAGGGTGAGTTCACCCCTCCACTTT.

The genes are TRBV9 and TRBJ2-1; D ambiguous. The CDR3 is 15 residues long. Germline CDR1 SGDLS, CDR2 YYNGEE. Deletions cut 0 bases from V and 5 bases from J, with 12 bases between. The CDR3, as DNA: TGTGCCAGCAGCGTAGAGTGGTGGGCCCACAATGAGCAGTTCTTC. Translating gives CASSVEWWAHNEQFF.

The chain carries TRBV18 and TRBJ1-2; 9 bases map to TRBD1. CDR1 KGHSH and CDR2 LQKENI come from the germline V gene. There are 15 residues in the CDR3. After removal of 2 bases from V and 4 bases from J, the junction contained 5 bases not matched to a gene. The CDR3 DNA reads as TGTGCCAGCTCACCAGGGGACAGGGTCCTCTATGGCTACACCTTC. Amino acids: CASSPGDRVLYGYTF.

The chain uses TRBV21-1 and TRBJ2-1; the table names TRBD2, a call not compared with the DNA. TRBV21-1 is marked as a pseudogene. The CDR3 totals 19 residues. The CDR3 reads CASSKTRLLASPFRNEQFF. The CDR3 DNA reads as TGTGCCAGCAGCAAAACCCGCTTACTAGCGAGCCCCTTTAGGAATGAGCAGTTCTTC.

V usage is TRBV7-8 and J usage is TRBJ1-2; no definite D call. This CDR3 spans 14 amino acids. V was cut by 7 bases and J by 4 bases, with 16 bases left in between. Germline V gene data show CDR1 as SGHVS and CDR2 as FQNEAQ. CDR3: CASTPVLPIYGYTF. In nucleotides, the CDR3 is TGTGCCAGCACCCCGGTCCTCCCGATCTATGGCTACACCTTC.

The J gene is TRBJ1-1, the V gene TRBV7-8, with 12 bases aligning to TRBD1. Trimming cost V 8 bases and J 8 bases; bases outside gene matches: 15. The CDR3 length is 16 residues. Germline V lookup: CDR1 SGHVS, CDR2 FQNEAQ. This chain's CDR3 is CASQLRAGQGASEAFF. Here the CDR3 DNA reads TGTGCCAGCCAACTCCGCGCGGGACAGGGGGCATCCGAAGCTTTCTTT.

The chain uses TRBV7-8 and TRBJ1-1; D remains ambiguous. The CDR3 is 14 residues long. Between the trimmed V and J ends, which lost 7 bases and 4 bases, there was a span of 16 bases. The V gene's germline CDR1 is SGHVS and CDR2 FQNEAQ. The CDR3 nucleotides are TGTGCCAGCACACCTCGAGAACTGAGCACTGAAGCTTTCTTT. Amino acid sequence: CASTPRELSTEAFF.

The chain joins TRBV12-3 or TRBV12-4 to TRBJ2-7; possibly TRBD2 for D (6 bases). CDR3 length: 12 residues. Trimming removed 3 bases at V and 7 bases at J, with 10 bases between. CDR3 bases: TGTGCCAGCAGTTTGCAGGGAGGAGAGCAGTACTTC. Its protein is CASSLQGGEQYF.

This chain joins TRBV15 and TRBJ1-4; perhaps TRBD1 as D (5 bases). There are 15 residues in the CDR3. V gave up 8 bases and J gave up 4 bases, with 17 bases separating them. The germline V gene has CDR1 LNHNV and CDR2 YYDKDF (reference sequence). For the CDR3, the DNA is TGTGCCACCTCCTCCACCCGACAGTTTAATGAAAAACTGTTTTTT. Residues: CATSSTRQFNEKLFF.

This chain links TRBV18 with TRBJ1-2, with 8 bases aligning to TRBD1. V was pared by 3 bases and J by 5 bases, with 8 bases of the junction left unmatched. CDR3 length equals 15 residues. Per germline, CDR1 KGHSH and CDR2 LQKENI. As DNA, the CDR3 is TGTGCCAGCTCACCTGGACAGGGTTTACGATATGGCTACACCTTC. This sequence encodes CASSPGQGLRYGYTF.

The genes are TRBV2 and TRBJ2-2, with D perhaps TRBD1 (5 bases). Trimming took off 4 bases at V and 7 bases at J, with 19 bases between the two ends. The CDR3 is made up of 16 amino acids. Germline CDR1 SNHLY, CDR2 FYNNEI. For the CDR3, the DNA is TGTGCCAGCAGTGGGGGCCGGCCCCGGGTGGGCGGGGAGCTGTTTTTT. This codes for CASSGGRPRVGGELFF.

In this sample, this clone turned up once. This chain uses TRBV12-3 or TRBV12-4 with TRBJ1-2; D gene unclear. Trimming cost V 3 bases and J 8 bases, with 10 bases left between them. The CDR3 is 12 residues long. The CDR3 region is CASSFSFPGYTF. The CDR3 DNA reads as TGTGCCAGCAGTTTTTCGTTCCCCGGCTACACCTTC.

The chain uses TRBV6-6 and TRBJ1-1, with D unresolved. From germline, CDR1 is MNHNY and CDR2 SVGAGI (reference sequence). The CDR3 has 12 amino acids. The V end lost 8 bases, the J end lost 0 bases, and 7 bases lay between the germline ends. The CDR3 reads CASLHMNTEAFF. CDR3 in DNA: TGTGCCAGCCTCCACATGAACACTGAAGCTTTCTTT.

V gene TRBV7-2 combines with J gene TRBJ1-4; 9 bases fit TRBD1. The CDR3 contains 15 residues. V shed 5 bases, J shed 6 bases, and the junction held 7 bases outside the gene matches. Germline V lookup: CDR1 SGHTA, CDR2 FQGNSA. CDR3 bases: TGTGCCAGCAGCACCACAGGGGGCCAATATGAAAAACTGTTTTTT. It codes for CASSTTGGQYEKLFF. Together with reference TRBV7-2 and TRBJ1-4, the CDR3 gives the full variable domain: GAGVSQSPSNKVTEKGKDVELRCDPISGHTALYWYRQSLGQGLEFLIYFQGNSAPDKSGLPSDRFSAERTGGSVSTLTIQRTQQEDSAVYLCASSTTGGQYEKLFFGSGTQLSVL.

This rearrangement joins TRBV7-9 to TRBJ1-4; 8 positions match TRBD1. This CDR3 is built from 14 residues. Germline loops: CDR1 SEHNR, CDR2 FQNEAQ (reference sequence). V was pared by 3 bases and J by 7 bases, with 4 bases of the junction left unmatched. The CDR3 sequence is CASSLAGGLEKLFF. The CDR3 DNA reads as TGTGCCAGCAGCTTGGCAGGGGGCCTTGAAAAACTGTTTTTT. Filled out from reference TRBV7-9 and TRBJ1-4, the complete variable domain reads DTGVSQNPRHKITKRGQNVTFRCDPISEHNRLYWYRQTLGQGPEFLTYFQNEAQLEKSRLLSDRFSAERPKGSFSTLEIQRTEQGDSAMYLCASSLAGGLEKLFFGSGTQLSVL.

The chain joins TRBV15 to TRBJ2-2; D might be TRBD1 (6 bases). The CDR3 consists of 15 residues. V was clipped by 0 bases and J by 7 bases, with 12 bases between them. Looked up from germline, CDR1 is LNHNV and CDR2 is YYDKDF (reference sequence). The CDR3 coding sequence is TGTGCCACCAGCAGAGAGGGGGCTAAGGGCGGGGAGCTGTTTTTT. This codes for CATSREGAKGGELFF.

The genes are TRBV4-3 and TRBJ2-7; D unresolved. Trimming removed 3 bases from V and 3 bases from J, with 9 bases in between. Germline CDR1 is LGHNA and CDR2 is YSLEER. CDR3 length equals 13 residues. The CDR3 loop is CASSHTAYYEQYF. CDR3 coding DNA: TGCGCCAGCAGCCACACAGCATACTACGAGCAGTACTTC.

This chain joins TRBV29-1 and TRBJ2-5; possibly TRBD2 for D (6 bases). The CDR3 loop spans 14 amino acids. The V gene's germline CDR1 is SQVTM and CDR2 ANQGSEA. V was shortened by 6 bases and J by 2 bases, with 16 bases between the two germline ends. The CDR3 coding sequence is TGCAGCGTAGTCTCTAGGGGAGGTCAAGAGACCCAGTACTTC. Translated, it gives CSVVSRGGQETQYF.

The V gene is TRBV7-9, the J gene TRBJ2-7; 10 positions agree with TRBD1. CDR1 SEHNR and CDR2 FQNEAQ come from the germline V gene (reference sequence). This CDR3 spans 16 amino acids. With 6 bases clipped from V and 1 base from J, the junction kept 9 bases outside the gene matches. The CDR3 reads CASRGTGATNSYEQYF. CDR3 sequence (DNA): TGTGCCAGCAGGGGGACAGGGGCGACGAATTCCTACGAGCAGTACTTC.